These T cell receptor beta chains were read from a single sample in a study of blood T cell repertoires in COVID-19. Sequencing used immunoSEQ multiplex PCR; TCRdb keeps in-frame clones, though not all of them. There are about 79,000 clones in the sample; more than 85% occur only once, and about 14% lies in the top ten. Sequenced sample: peripheral blood. Source of these receptors: a man in his sixties or seventies with active or convalescent COVID-19. The CDR3 runs from the conserved cysteine through the conserved F or W. Fields, in order: V gene, clone size, D gene, J gene, CDR3 DNA, CDR3 protein. D genes are given only for firm matches. Clone sizes are given selectively: once, few, many, or a class where the clone is expanded.

>TRBV2|-|-|TRBJ2-4
TGTGCCAGCAGTTCAGAGTCCGGAGGAGCCAAAAACATTCAGTACTTC
CASSSESGGAKNIQYF
>TRBV7-9|-|TRBD2|TRBJ2-3
TGTGCCAGCAGCTCAGGGACTACTGCAGATACGCAGTATTTT
CASSSGTTADTQYF
>TRBV7-2|once|TRBD2|TRBJ2-7
TGTGCCAGCGTCCCGGGACTAGCGGGAGGCTACGAGCAGTACTTC
CASVPGLAGGYEQYF
>TRBV7-2|-|-|TRBJ2-7
TGTGCCAGCAGCTCGGAACTAGGCTACTACGAGCAGTACTTC
CASSSELGYYEQYF
>TRBV5-1|-|-|TRBJ2-7
TGCGCCAGCAGCCTAAAGCGACAGACCCTCTCCTACGAGCAGTACTTC
CASSLKRQTLSYEQYF
>TRBV5-1|-|-|TRBJ2-5
TGCGCCAGCCGCCCGTTGGGTAGCGGAGTTCAAGAGACCCAGTACTTC
CASRPLGSGVQETQYF
>TRBV30|-|TRBD2|TRBJ2-1
TGTGCCTGGAGGGGACTAGGGCTTACTGAGCAGTTCTTC
CAWRGLGLTEQFF
>TRBV19|-|TRBD1|TRBJ1-2
TGTGCCAGTAGTCCACAGGGGGAGAACTATGGCTACACCTTC
CASSPQGENYGYTF
>TRBV12-5|-|TRBD2|TRBJ2-3
TGTGCTAGTGTTCGGGGGGATACAGATACGCAGTATTTT
CASVRGDTDTQYF
>TRBV11-2|-|-|TRBJ2-7
TGTGCCAGCAGCTTAGAGACTCGCCGAGAGCAGTACTTC
CASSLETRREQYF
>TRBV5-6|-|-|TRBJ2-5
TGTGCCAGCAGCTTGGGGCAGGAAGAGACCCAGTACTTC
CASSLGQEETQYF
>TRBV2|-|TRBD2|TRBJ2-5
TGTGCCAGCAGTACCCTAGCGGCCCAAGAGACCCAGTACTTC
CASSTLAAQETQYF
>TRBV4-2|-|-|TRBJ2-2
TGTGCCAGCAGCCAAGATAGGTCCTTTCTAGCATACACCGGGGAGCTGTTTTTT
CASSQDRSFLAYTGELFF
>TRBV7-9|-|-|TRBJ2-3
TGTGCCAGCAGTCATAAGAGACTAGGTGGCACAGATACGCAGTATTTT
CASSHKRLGGTDTQYF
>TRBV9|-|TRBD2|TRBJ2-1
TGTGCCAGCAGCCCGAGAGGGGGGACTAGCGGGAGAAGGGACAATGAGCAGTTCTTC
CASSPRGGTSGRRDNEQFF
>TRBV28|-|-|TRBJ1-4
TGTGCCAGCAGTGACTTGGACAGTCAAACTAATGAAAAACTGTTTTTT
CASSDLDSQTNEKLFF
>TRBV30|-|TRBD1|TRBJ2-7
TGTGCCTGGAGGCCACCCAGGGGGCGGGACGAGCAGTACTTC
CAWRPPRGRDEQYF
>TRBV28|-|TRBD1|TRBJ1-2
TGTGCCAGCAGTACCCGGACAGGAAACTATGGCTACACCTTC
CASSTRTGNYGYTF
>TRBV2|-|TRBD1|TRBJ1-1
TGTGCCAGCAGTGATGGGACAGGGGGCTGGACTGAAGCTTTCTTT
CASSDGTGGWTEAFF